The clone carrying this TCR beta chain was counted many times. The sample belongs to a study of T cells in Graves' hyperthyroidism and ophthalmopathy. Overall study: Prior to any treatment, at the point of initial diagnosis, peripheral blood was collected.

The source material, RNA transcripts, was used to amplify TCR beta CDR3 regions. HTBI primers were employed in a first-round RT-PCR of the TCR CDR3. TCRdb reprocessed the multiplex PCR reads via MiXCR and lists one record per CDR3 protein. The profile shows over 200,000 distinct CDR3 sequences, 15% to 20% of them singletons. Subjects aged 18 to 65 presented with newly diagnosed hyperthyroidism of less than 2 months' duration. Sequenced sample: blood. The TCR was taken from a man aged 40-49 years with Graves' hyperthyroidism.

Here the CDR3 reads CASSPSGTGSETQYF. The CDR3, as DNA: TGTGCCAGCTCACCATCCGGGACAGGGTCGGAGACCCAGTACTTC. J is TRBJ2-5 and V is TRBV18; 9 bases agree with TRBD1. The germline V gene has CDR1 KGHSH and CDR2 LQKENI. The CDR3 has 15 amino acids. V trimming: 2 bases; J trimming: 5 bases; junction bases outside the gene matches: 6.